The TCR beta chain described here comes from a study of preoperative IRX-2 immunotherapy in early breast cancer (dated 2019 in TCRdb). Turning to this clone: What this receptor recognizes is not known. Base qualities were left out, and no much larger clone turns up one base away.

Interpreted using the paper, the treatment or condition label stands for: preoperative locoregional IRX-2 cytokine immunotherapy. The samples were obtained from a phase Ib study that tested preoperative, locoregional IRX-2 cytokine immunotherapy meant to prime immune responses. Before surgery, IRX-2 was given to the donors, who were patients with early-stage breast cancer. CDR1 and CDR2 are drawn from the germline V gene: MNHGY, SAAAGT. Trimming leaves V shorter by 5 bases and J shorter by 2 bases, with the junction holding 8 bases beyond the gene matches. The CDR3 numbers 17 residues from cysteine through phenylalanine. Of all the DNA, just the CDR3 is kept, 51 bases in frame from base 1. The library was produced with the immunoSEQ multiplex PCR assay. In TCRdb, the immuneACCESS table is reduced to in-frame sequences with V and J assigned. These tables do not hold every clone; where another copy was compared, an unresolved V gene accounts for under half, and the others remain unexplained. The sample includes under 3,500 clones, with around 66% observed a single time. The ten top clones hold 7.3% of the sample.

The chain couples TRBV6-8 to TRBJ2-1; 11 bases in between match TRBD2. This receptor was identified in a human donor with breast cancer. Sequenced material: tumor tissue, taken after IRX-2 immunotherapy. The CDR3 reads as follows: CASSPRSGGAAYNEQFF. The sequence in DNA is TGTGCCAGCAGTCCCCGTAGCGGGGGGGCGGCCTACAATGAGCAGTTCTTC.